By sample fraction, the clone carrying this T cell receptor (delta chain) is medium-sized. The sample comes from a study of gamma-delta chains in newborns, infants, children. Study context: Innate gammadelta T cells reportedly expand polyclonally right after birth, driven by microbial exposure, per the title.

TCRdb re-processed the reads using CATT. The table lists some 4,900 delta-chain clones, 5.2% of them singletons. This TCR was recovered from a child who was a newborn, infant or young child, either healthy, febrile or measles-vaccinated (not recorded which). Sequenced: blood.

Written as DNA, the CDR3 is TGTGCCTGTGACACCATACTCTACGGTGGATACGGACAATACACCGATAAACTCATCTTT. Amino acid sequence: CACDTILYGGYGQYTDKLIF. V usage is TRDV2 and J usage is TRDJ1, with 7 bases identical to TRDD3. With V trimmed by 0 bases and J by 0 bases, 18 bases remained unmatched. CDR1 and CDR2 from the germline V gene are GEAIGNYY and EKD. This CDR3 region has 20 residues.